The 11 T cell receptor beta chains below were found in one sample sequenced in a study of T-cell reconstitution after alpha-beta-depleted transplantation in children (dated by TCRdb to about 2016). The meaning of the sample's treatment or condition label: allogeneic hematopoietic cell transplantation with graft depleted of TCRalphabeta T cells and CD19 B cells. Libraries were built with PCR. The sequencer was an Illumina HiSeq 2500. To normalize quantification of the TCRbeta repertoire, the TCR libraries were built with molecular barcoding that relied on unique molecular identifiers. TCRdb handled the public reads itself, with Q25 trimming in fastp and clone calling in MiXCR, and kept productive beta chains. Each CDR3 protein appears once, grouped with its most common genes and DNA. The sample table contains fewer than 150,000 distinct CDR3 sequences; only one count was recorded for roughly 23% of them. The ten most abundant clones make up about 11% of the sample.

Sequencing used PBMCs, mostly from graft donor cells, obtained 180 days after TCRalphabeta/CD19-depleted stem cell transplant. The source of these receptors is a male patient between 2 and 10 years old who had a stem cell transplant for chronic granulomatous disease, so the T cells may come from the graft donor.

The V call is TRBV12-3 or TRBV12-4, the J call TRBJ2-2; 8 positions agree with TRBD2. The CDR3 runs to 16 residues. The V segment lost 4 bases and the J segment 6 bases; nucleotides outside the gene matches: 10. In nucleotides, the CDR3 is TGTGCCAGCAGTTCCTTTAACAGCGGGAGCGCCGGGGAGCTGTTTTTT. Translating it yields CASSSFNSGSAGELFF.

This clonotype was counted at least ten times. The chain couples TRBV20-1 to TRBJ2-7, with 8 bases that match TRBD2. CDR1 DFQATT and CDR2 SNEGSKA come from the germline V gene (reference sequence). V lost 3 bases, J lost 6 bases, and 7 bases stayed unmatched. This CDR3 has 13 amino acids. CDR3 bases: TGCAGTGCTAGCGAGACTAGCGAGATCGAGCAGTACTTC. It specifies CSASETSEIEQYF.

This clonotype was picked up many times. This chain links TRBV18 with TRBJ2-7, with D perhaps TRBD1 (6 bases). With 0 bases removed from V and 6 bases from J, the gap between germline ends came to 15 bases. The CDR3 spans 15 residues. Looked up from germline, CDR1 is KGHSH and CDR2 is LQKENI. The CDR3 sequence is CASSPPVQGYFEQYF. The CDR3 coding sequence is TGTGCCAGCTCACCACCGGTACAGGGATATTTCGAGCAGTACTTC.

The chain recombines TRBV29-1 with TRBJ2-1; D remains ambiguous. Germline CDR1 reads SQVTM; CDR2 reads ANQGSEA. The CDR3 is 10 amino acids. V was pared by 4 bases and J by 7 bases, with 5 bases between. The CDR3 DNA reads as TGCAGCGTTGGATTTAATGAGCAGTTCTTC. This encodes CSVGFNEQFF.

This clonotype was recorded many times. This chain joins TRBV5-1 and TRBJ2-7; the D call may be TRBD1 or TRBD2 (6 bases each). The CDR3 length is 17 residues. Germline V gene data show CDR1 as SGHRS and CDR2 as YFSETQ. Trimming removed 4 bases from V and 1 base from J, with 21 bases in between. The CDR3, as DNA: TGCGCCAGCAGCCCAGGGGCCGGGACTCCGAAGTCCTACGAGCAGTACTTC. Translating it yields CASSPGAGTPKSYEQYF.

V is TRBV11-3 and J is TRBJ2-1, with TRBD2 as a possible D gene (5 bases). The CDR3 is 13 amino acids. Deletions cut 5 bases from V and 5 bases from J, with 10 bases between. Germline V gene data show CDR1 as SGHNT and CDR2 as YENEEA. DNA of the CDR3: TGTGCCAGCAGCCCCGGACTTAACAATGAGCAGTTCTTC. This translates into CASSPGLNNEQFF.

The V and J genes are TRBV7-2 and TRBJ1-1; D ambiguous. V dropped 6 bases and J dropped 7 bases, with 15 bases sitting between them. The CDR3 contains 13 residues. In germline, CDR1 is SGHTA, CDR2 FQGNSA. CDR3 DNA sequence: TGTGCCAGCAGTTTGACGCACGGCCTTGAAGCTTTCTTT. Its protein is CASSLTHGLEAFF.

This clonotype appeared many times. V gene TRBV18 combines with J gene TRBJ2-3; D possibly matches TRBD1 or TRBD2 (5 bases each). The CDR3 loop spans 16 amino acids. The germline gives CDR1 KGHSH, CDR2 LQKENI. With 1 base removed from V and 1 base from J, the gap between germline ends came to 12 bases. CDR3 nucleotide sequence: TGTGCCAGCTCACCACTTCCGGGGCTGGGCACAGATACGCAGTATTTT. The encoded protein is CASSPLPGLGTDTQYF. Full variable domain (missing parts from reference TRBV18 and TRBJ2-3): NAGVMQNPRHLVRRRGQEARLRCSPMKGHSHVYWYRQLPEEGLKFMVYLQKENIIDESGMPKERFSAEFPKEGPSILRIQQVVRGDSAAYFCASSPLPGLGTDTQYFGPGTRLTVL.

In this sample, this clonotype turned up a few times. This chain's CDR3 is CASIGGAPPYEQYF. CDR3 nucleotides: TGTGCCAGCATCGGGGGGGCGCCCCCCTACGAGCAGTACTTC. This chain uses TRBV6-1 with TRBJ2-7, with 8 positions matching TRBD2. This CDR3 spans 14 amino acids. The germline V gene has CDR1 MNHNS and CDR2 SASEGT. V was pared by 7 bases and J by 2 bases, with 7 bases of the junction left unmatched.

This sequence joins TRBV6-2 or TRBV6-3 and TRBJ2-6, with a possible D match to TRBD1 (6 bases). Trimming shortened V by 0 bases and J by 5 bases, and 23 bases separated the two germline ends. Germline CDR1 reads MNHEY; CDR2 reads SVGEGT. The CDR3 runs 20 residues. CDR3 sequence: CASSYSKGVFSALRANVLTF. The CDR3 region has the DNA TGTGCCAGCAGTTACTCGAAGGGGGTATTCAGCGCTCTGAGGGCCAACGTCCTGACTTTC.

This clonotype was detected ten times or more. The rearrangement joins TRBV29-1 to TRBJ2-1; 13 nucleotides match TRBD2. This CDR3 contains 13 residues. V dropped 7 bases and J dropped 8; count of bases not matched to a gene: 5. From germline, CDR1 is SQVTM and CDR2 ANQGSEA. The CDR3 region has the DNA TGCAGCGGCTGGACTAGCGGGAGCGATGAGCAGTTCTTC. It specifies CSGWTSGSDEQFF.